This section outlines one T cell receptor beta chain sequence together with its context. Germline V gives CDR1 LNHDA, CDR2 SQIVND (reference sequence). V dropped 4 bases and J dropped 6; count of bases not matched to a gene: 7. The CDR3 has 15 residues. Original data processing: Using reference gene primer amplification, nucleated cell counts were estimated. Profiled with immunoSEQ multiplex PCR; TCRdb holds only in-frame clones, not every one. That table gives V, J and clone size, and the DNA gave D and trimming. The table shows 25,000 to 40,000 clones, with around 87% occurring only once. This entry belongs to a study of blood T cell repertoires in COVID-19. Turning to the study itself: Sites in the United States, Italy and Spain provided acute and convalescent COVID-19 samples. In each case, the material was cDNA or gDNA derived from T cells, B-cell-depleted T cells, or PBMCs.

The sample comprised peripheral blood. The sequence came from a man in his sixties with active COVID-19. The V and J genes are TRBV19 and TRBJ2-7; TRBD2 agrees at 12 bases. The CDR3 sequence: CASSRMASGGAEQYF. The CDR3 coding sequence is TGTGCCAGTAGTAGGATGGCTAGCGGGGGGGCCGAGCAGTACTTC.